This TCR beta chain came from a study of blood T cell repertoires in COVID-19. Study overall: Samples came from the United States, Italy and Spain, spanning acute and convalescent COVID-19. From T cells, B-cell-depleted T cells, or PBMCs came the material, which was cDNA or gDNA.

Source study methods: Amplification with reference gene primers provided the estimates of nucleated cell counts. This table comes from immunoSEQ multiplex PCR, and its TCRdb copy is limited to in-frame clones, with some not included. The V and J calls and clone size come from that table; D and trimming were worked out from the DNA. The table has about 50,000 clones, 90% seen once; the top ten hold approximately 6.2%. Sequencing was done on a sample of peripheral blood. The sequence was collected from a man aged 40-55 years with acute or convalescent COVID-19.

In DNA, the CDR3 is TGTGCCAGCAGTTTAAGGGGGAGTGAAAAACTGTTTTTT. It specifies CASSLRGSEKLFF. This rearrangement joins TRBV27 to TRBJ1-4; D is possibly TRBD1 (6 bases). With 2 bases removed from V and 7 bases from J, the gap between germline ends came to 8 bases. Germline lookup yields CDR1 MNHEY and CDR2 SMNVEV (reference sequence). The CDR3 covers 13 residues.